The 28 T cell receptor beta chains below come from one sample, sequenced in a study of molecular identifiers for immune sequencing clone quantification. Each CDR3 protein is one row after TCRdb ran MiXCR on the PCR reads. The sample holds 300,000 to 400,000 distinct CDR3 sequences, over 20% seen once. Sequenced material: naive CD8+ T cells from blood, with Jurkat cell RNA spiked in. Subset: FACS-sorted CD8+CD4-CCR7+CD45RA+ naive T cells. The receptors were sampled from a human donor in good health. Some libraries in this study had Jurkat cell RNA spiked in.

Note on this clonotype: A much larger clone sits a single nucleotide away, making a read error possible. CDR3 nucleotide sequence: TGTGCCGGCAGCTTAGCGCAGGTAGCCAAAAACATTCAGTACTTC. This translates into CAGSLAQVAKNIQYF. This sequence joins TRBV7-9 and TRBJ2-4, with D tentatively TRBD2 (5 bases). Germline loops: CDR1 SEHNR, CDR2 FQNEAQ (reference sequence). This CDR3 has 15 residues.

This clonotype was detected many times. The chain joins TRBV27 to TRBJ1-6; D is unresolved. The CDR3 loop spans 14 amino acids. Germline-derived CDR1 and CDR2 are MNHEY and SMNVEV (reference sequence). The V and J ends lost 2 bases and 9 bases respectively, with 11 bases between them. The CDR3 loop is CASSLTESFSPLHF. CDR3 sequence (DNA): TGTGCCAGCAGTTTAACAGAATCCTTTTCACCCCTCCACTTT.

This clonotype has only a few counts. The genes are TRBV7-6 and TRBJ1-4; 8 bases align to TRBD1. The V segment lost 3 bases and the J segment 2 bases; nucleotides outside the gene matches: 5. Germline-derived CDR1 and CDR2 are SGHVS and FNYEAQ. The CDR3 contains 16 residues. CDR3 residues: CASSLRYRGTNEKLFF. The CDR3 bases are TGTGCCAGCAGCTTGCGGTACAGGGGGACTAATGAAAAACTGTTTTTT.

The table lists this clonotype with many counts. This chain uses TRBV4-3 with TRBJ2-7; maybe TRBD1 (6 bases). V lost 1 base to trimming and J lost 3 bases, with 13 bases between them. Per the germline V gene, CDR1 is LGHNA and CDR2 is YSLEER. This CDR3 contains 15 residues. The DNA of the CDR3 is TGCGCCAGCAGCCAAGTCCAGGGGACGTACTACGAGCAGTACTTC. Translating gives CASSQVQGTYYEQYF.

In the case of this clonotype: A much larger clone lies one base from this, so it may be a read error. The V call is TRBV28, the J call TRBJ2-3; D not resolved. The length of the CDR3 is 14 residues. CDR1 MDHEN and CDR2 SYDVKM come from the germline V gene. The CDR3 DNA sequence: TGTACCAGCAGTTTTCCTCCAGACACAGATACGCAGTATTTT. Its translation is CTSSFPPDTDTQYF.

This clonotype occurred many times. The chain carries TRBV7-9 and TRBJ2-1, with D hard to call. Trimming left V 1 base short and J 0 bases short, with 10 bases between. CDR1 is SEHNR and CDR2 is FQNEAQ in the germline V gene (reference sequence). CDR3 length equals 16 residues. The CDR3 loop reads CASSLDSGISYNEQFF. The DNA for the CDR3 is TGTGCCAGCAGCTTAGATTCCGGAATCTCCTACAATGAGCAGTTCTTC.

Ten or more counts support this clonotype. V gene TRBV7-9 combines with J gene TRBJ2-2; either TRBD1 or TRBD2 may fit D (5 bases each). The CDR3 is 15 residues long. Germline CDR1 reads SEHNR; CDR2 reads FQNEAQ (reference sequence). Trimming pared 4 bases from V and 2 bases from J, leaving 11 bases between. This CDR3 reads CASSSDGANTGELFF. Here the CDR3 DNA reads TGTGCCAGCAGCTCCGACGGGGCTAACACCGGGGAGCTGTTTTTT.

This clonotype was observed at least ten times. The genes are TRBV6-2 or TRBV6-3 and TRBJ2-7; D may be TRBD1 (6 bases). Germline CDR1 is MNHEY and CDR2 is SVGEGT. V dropped 6 bases and J dropped 0 bases, with 15 bases sitting between them. The CDR3 has 15 residues. CDR3 coding DNA: TGTGCCAGCAGCTACGCCTGGACAGCCTCCTACGAGCAGTACTTC. Encoded protein: CASSYAWTASYEQYF.

Concerning this clonotype: The junction departs from the called germline gene at one end, perhaps through a read error. The rearrangement joins TRBV4-3 to TRBJ2-3, with a possible D match to TRBD2 (7 bases). Per the germline V gene, CDR1 is LGHNA and CDR2 is YSLEER. This CDR3 spans 16 amino acids. The CDR3 region has the DNA TGCGCCCGCAGCCAAGGGGGGGGGGGGATCACAGATACGCAGTATTTT. The encoded protein is CARSQGGGGITDTQYF.

A word on this clonotype: The junction and the germline gene differ at one end; a read error may be behind it. This chain joins TRBV7-9 and TRBJ2-3, with D possibly TRBD1 on 7 matching bases. Germline CDR1 is SEHNR and CDR2 is FQNEAQ (reference sequence). This CDR3 region has 15 residues. The CDR3, as DNA: TGTGCCAGCTGCTTAGGGGGCGGGGGCACAGATACGCAGTATTTT. Protein: CASCLGGGGTDTQYF. Variable domain in full (rest from reference TRBV7-9 and TRBJ2-3): DTGVSQNPRHKITKRGQNVTFRCDPISEHNRLYWYRQTLGQGPEFLTYFQNEAQLEKSRLLSDRFSAERPKGSFSTLEIQRTEQGDSAMYLCASCLGGGGTDTQYFGPGTRLTVL.

With respect to this clonotype: An end of the junction differs from the germline gene, which may be a read error. V usage is TRBV30 and J usage is TRBJ2-2; possible D gene TRBD2, 5 bases. Germline CDR1 is GTSNPN and CDR2 is SVGIG (reference sequence). There are 14 residues in the CDR3. The CDR3 nucleotides read TGTGCCTGGAGTTGGGGTCTAAACACCGGGGAGCTGGTTTTT. This sequence encodes CAWSWGLNTGELVF.

This clonotype was detected ten times or more. V is TRBV6-6 and J is TRBJ2-7; no reliable D call. Germline-derived CDR1 and CDR2 are MNHNY and SVGAGI (reference sequence). The V end lost 2 bases, the J end lost 6 bases, and 5 bases lay between the germline ends. The CDR3 consists of 11 residues. For the CDR3, the DNA is TGTGCCAGCAGTTACAACCGCGAGCAGTACTTC. Amino acid sequence: CASSYNREQYF.

The table lists this clonotype with a few counts. The genes are TRBV10-3 and TRBJ2-7; D possibly matches TRBD1 or TRBD2 (6 bases each). Germline V gene sequence: CDR1 ENHRY, CDR2 SYGVKD. This CDR3 has 12 amino acids. Between the trimmed V and J ends, which lost 2 bases and 11 bases, there was a span of 13 bases. In nucleotides, the CDR3 is TGTGCCATCAGTGAGGGAGGGGGACCAGAGTACTTC. Translating gives CAISEGGGPEYF.

In its sample, this clonotype was seen many times. The chain recombines TRBV5-1 with TRBJ2-5; D is ambiguous. Trimming removed 0 bases at V and 4 bases at J, with 7 bases between. Germline assignment: CDR1 SGHRS and CDR2 YFSETQ. The CDR3 extends over 13 amino acids. The CDR3 coding sequence is TGCGCCAGCAGCTTGGACTACGGAGAGACCCAGTACTTC. This codes for CASSLDYGETQYF. The whole variable domain, filled in from reference TRBV5-1 and TRBJ2-5, reads KAGVTQTPRYLIKTRGQQVTLSCSPISGHRSVSWYQQTPGQGLQFLFEYFSETQRNKGNFPGRFSGRQFSNSRSEMNVSTLELGDSALYLCASSLDYGETQYFGPGTRLLVL.

The chain uses TRBV20-1 and TRBJ2-7; D uncertain. V lost 3 bases to trimming and J lost 6 bases, with 18 bases between them. Germline CDR1 is DFQATT and CDR2 is SNEGSKA (reference sequence). The CDR3 has 14 residues. The CDR3 loop is CSASVPQWGSEQYF. CDR3 bases: TGCAGTGCTAGTGTACCCCAGTGGGGTAGCGAGCAGTACTTC.

V gene TRBV6-1 combines with J gene TRBJ1-5; tentatively, D is TRBD1 (5 bases). CDR3 size: 16 residues. Per germline, CDR1 MNHNS and CDR2 SASEGT. Trimming removed 2 bases from V and 1 base from J, with 12 bases in between. CDR3 DNA sequence: TGTGCCAGCAGTGAAACTACGGGGCGGAGCAATCAGCCCCAGCATTTT. It codes for CASSETTGRSNQPQHF.

A few counts support this clonotype. The V and J genes are TRBV29-1 and TRBJ2-7; D is perhaps TRBD1 (6 bases). V shed 2 bases and J shed 4 bases, with 12 bases lying between them. Germline V gene lookup returns CDR1 SQVTM and CDR2 ANQGSEA. The CDR3 is 13 residues long. The CDR3 loop reads CSVEKGHTYEQYF. CDR3 in DNA: TGCAGCGTTGAAAAGGGACATACTTACGAGCAGTACTTC.

This clonotype was found many times. V usage is TRBV27 and J usage is TRBJ1-1; D is unresolved. The CDR3 sequence is 13 residues long. With 5 bases removed from V and 3 bases from J, the gap between germline ends came to 10 bases. Germline lookup yields CDR1 MNHEY and CDR2 SMNVEV (reference sequence). The CDR3 spells CASSKTVYTEAFF. Here the CDR3 DNA reads TGTGCCAGCAGTAAAACGGTTTACACTGAAGCTTTCTTT.

The sample holds one count of this clonotype. The rearrangement joins TRBV11-3 to TRBJ2-7; 9 nucleotides match TRBD1. The CDR3 extends over 14 amino acids. V lost 5 bases to trimming and J lost 4 bases; unmatched junction nucleotides: 6. Germline assignment: CDR1 SGHNT and CDR2 YENEEA. The CDR3 here is CASSKRTGAYEQYF. The DNA of the CDR3 is TGTGCCAGCAGCAAGCGGACAGGGGCGTACGAGCAGTACTTC.

With regard to this clonotype: The junction differs from germline at one of its ends, possibly a read error. This sequence joins TRBV29-1 and TRBJ2-1, with D possibly being TRBD1 (5 bases). CDR3 length: 11 residues. Germline values: CDR1 SQVTM, CDR2 ANQGSEA. The CDR3 protein is CSVTGNNKQFF. In DNA, the CDR3 is TGCAGCGTAACAGGAAACAATAAGCAGTTCTTC.

This clonotype was counted many times. This chain joins TRBV7-9 and TRBJ1-2; no firm D call. The germline V and J ends were trimmed by 1 base and 0 bases, with 6 bases remaining between them. Per germline, CDR1 SEHNR and CDR2 FQNEAQ (reference sequence). The CDR3 sequence is 14 residues long. In nucleotides, the CDR3 is TGTGCCAGCAGCTTAGATACGGCTAACTATGGCTACACCTTC. It specifies CASSLDTANYGYTF.

Points on this clonotype: A single base separates this from a much larger clone, so it may be a read error. Here the CDR3 reads CAWGHTGGTEAFF. The CDR3 nucleotides are TGTGCCTGGGGCCATACAGGGGGCACTGAAGCTTTCTTT. The rearrangement joins TRBV30 to TRBJ1-1, with 8 bases identical to TRBD1. Germline values: CDR1 GTSNPN, CDR2 SVGIG (reference sequence). The V gene end was trimmed by 5 bases and the J gene end by 4 bases; junction bases not matched to a gene: 6. The CDR3 runs 13 residues.

This clonotype was recorded at least ten times. This chain links TRBV21-1 with TRBJ1-1; TRBD1 is taken as the D call from the table, unchecked against the DNA. TRBV21-1 is described as a pseudogene. The CDR3 sequence is 17 residues long. This CDR3 is CASSSDRFHSMNTEAFF. Written as DNA, the CDR3 is TGTGCCAGCAGCTCAGACAGGTTCCACTCCATGAACACTGAAGCTTTCTTT.

In this sample, this clonotype turned up many times. The V and J genes are TRBV13 and TRBJ2-5; D possibly corresponds to TRBD1 (6 bases). Germline lookup yields CDR1 PRHDT and CDR2 FYEKMQ (reference sequence). The V end lost 0 bases, the J end lost 5 bases, and 10 bases lay between the germline ends. CDR3 length: 14 residues. The CDR3: CASSLGQGMETQYF. In nucleotides, the CDR3 is TGTGCCAGCAGCTTAGGACAGGGCATGGAGACCCAGTACTTC.

Many counts were recorded for this clonotype. The chain's CDR3 is CASRQTGGIYTDTQYF. The CDR3 nucleotides read TGCGCCAGCAGACAAACAGGGGGCATATACACAGATACGCAGTATTTT. The J gene is TRBJ2-3, the V gene TRBV23-1; TRBD1 agrees at 9 bases. TRBV23-1 is an ORF, with its function uncertain. CDR3 size: 16 residues. J lost 2 bases, V lost 6 bases, and 9 bases had no gene match.

This clonotype was found many times. This CDR3 reads CASSMGSGELFF. CDR3 coding DNA: TGTGCCAGCAGCATGGGGTCGGGGGAGCTGTTTTTT. The V gene is TRBV19, the J gene TRBJ2-2; D uncertain. Germline V gene lookup returns CDR1 LNHDA and CDR2 SQIVND (reference sequence). V gave up 9 bases and J gave up 8 bases, with 13 bases separating them. The CDR3 has 12 amino acids. Together with reference TRBV19 and TRBJ2-2, the CDR3 gives the full variable domain: DGGITQSPKYLFRKEGQNVTLSCEQNLNHDAMYWYRQDPGQGLRLIYYSQIVNDFQKGDIAEGYSVSREKKESFPLTVTSAQKNPTAFYLCASSMGSGELFFGEGSRLTVL.

As to this clonotype: A clone one base away is much larger, so this may be a read error. The J gene is TRBJ1-6, the V gene TRBV7-9; weak D call: TRBD1 (5 bases). Trimming removed 7 bases from V and 7 bases from J, with 14 bases in between. From germline, CDR1 is SEHNR and CDR2 FQNEAQ (reference sequence). CDR3 length: 14 amino acids. DNA of the CDR3: TGTGCCAGCACCCTTCCACCAGGGAATTCACCCCTCCACTTT. Its translation: CASTLPPGNSPLHF. Filled out from reference TRBV7-9 and TRBJ1-6, the complete variable domain reads DTGVSQNPRHKITKRGQNVTFRCDPISEHNRLYWYRQTLGQGPEFLTYFQNEAQLEKSRLLSDRFSAERPKGSFSTLEIQRTEQGDSAMYLCASTLPPGNSPLHFGNGTRLTVT.

This clonotype was seen many times. The chain carries TRBV5-4 and TRBJ2-1; D might be TRBD1 or TRBD2, each matching 5 bases. Trimming cost V 4 bases and J 3 bases, with 14 bases left between them. This CDR3 has 15 residues. From germline, CDR1 is SGHNT and CDR2 YYREEE (reference sequence). CDR3 sequence (DNA): TGTGCCAGCAGCCTGGGGGATATATACTACAATGAGCAGTTCTTC. Encoded protein: CASSLGDIYYNEQFF.